What follows describes a single T cell receptor beta chain. What it binds is not known. The data were taken from a study of T-cell memory formation after mild COVID-19. On the study more broadly: Clustering of TCRs was largely donor specific.

Study-wide results and caveats: Contracting clones, day 15 to 85, had balanced CD4/CD8, and later expanders favored CD4+. Pre-infection memory showed some responding clones, and this suggested that cross-reactive memory joined.

Using its own MiXCR run on the 5' RACE reads, TCRdb lists one record per CDR3 protein. The sample lists a few hundred thousand distinct CDR3 sequences, roughly 27% occurring once. This TCR was sampled from an adult woman who had mild COVID-19 (a few samples of this study predate the infection). Cell type and time point are not known. Sequencing was done on a sample of PBMCs or a T cell subset sorted from them (not recorded which).

The CDR3 sequence is CASSEARQELSTDTQYF. CDR3 coding DNA: TGTGCCAGCAGTGAAGCTAGACAGGAGCTAAGCACAGATACGCAGTATTTT. The genes are TRBV25-1 and TRBJ2-3, with D possibly TRBD1 on 6 matching bases. The CDR3 spans 17 residues. V lost 2 bases and J 0 bases, leaving 15 bases between the germline ends. Germline lookup yields CDR1 MGHDK and CDR2 SYGVNS.